Following are 21 T cell receptor beta chains from one sample sequenced in a study of blood T cell repertoires in COVID-19. Assay: immunoSEQ multiplex PCR; the TCRdb copy retains only in-frame clones and omits some. This sample has 210,000 or so clones, with 84% found just once. Material: peripheral blood. These receptors were obtained from a woman older than 75 with active or convalescent COVID-19.

The rearrangement joins TRBV7-9 to TRBJ2-6; TRBD2 matches at 12 bases. The CDR3 is 17 amino acids. Per germline, CDR1 SEHNR and CDR2 FQNEAQ (reference sequence). V shed 6 bases and J 3 bases; nucleotides not matched to a gene: 6. CDR3 residues: CASRSSGRALGANVLTF. CDR3 DNA: TGTGCCAGCAGATCTAGCGGGAGGGCCCTTGGGGCCAACGTCCTGACTTTC.

This chain uses TRBV5-1 with TRBJ2-1; D ambiguous. Germline V gene data show CDR1 as SGHRS and CDR2 as YFSETQ. The CDR3 runs to 15 residues. Trimming stripped 0 bases from V and 3 bases from J, with 10 bases between. CDR3 amino acids: CASSLVSGDYNEQFF. For the CDR3, the DNA is TGCGCCAGCAGCTTGGTGTCCGGAGACTACAATGAGCAGTTCTTC.

This clone was picked up one time. CDR3 protein: CASSPTGYEAFF. In DNA, the CDR3 is TGTGCCAGCAGCCCTACAGGTTATGAAGCTTTCTTT. The chain recombines TRBV6-2 or TRBV6-3 with TRBJ1-1; tentative D call: TRBD1 (5 bases). The CDR3 covers 12 residues. V lost 6 bases and J lost 7, with 12 bases in between. The germline V gene encodes CDR1 MNHEY and CDR2 SVGEGT.

V gene TRBV18 combines with J gene TRBJ2-7; 10 nucleotides match TRBD1. The germline gives CDR1 KGHSH, CDR2 LQKENI. V shed 2 bases, J shed 6 bases, and the junction held 13 bases outside the gene matches. The length of the CDR3 is 17 residues. CDR3 bases: TGTGCCAGCTCACCAATCCGAGACAGGGGGCGTCCTAGCGAGCAGTACTTC. This translates into CASSPIRDRGRPSEQYF.

The chain joins TRBV7-3 to TRBJ2-3; 10 bases agree with TRBD2. Germline trimming cut 0 bases from V and 3 bases from J; bases unmatched to any gene: 0. The CDR3 consists of 15 residues. CDR1 is SGHTA and CDR2 is FQGTGA in the germline V gene. CDR3 DNA sequence: TGTGCCAGCAGCTTAACTAGCGGGAGGACAGATACGCAGTATTTT. It specifies CASSLTSGRTDTQYF.

V gene TRBV6-5 combines with J gene TRBJ2-7; D perhaps matches TRBD2 (5 bases). With 4 bases removed from V and 5 bases from J, the gap between germline ends came to 12 bases. CDR1 is MNHEY, CDR2 SVGAGI, per germline. This CDR3 has 13 residues. The CDR3 spells CASSSGVRHEQYF. The CDR3 DNA reads TGTGCCAGCAGTTCCGGGGTGCGCCACGAGCAGTACTTC.

The chain combines TRBV15 with TRBJ1-3; 12 nucleotides line up with TRBD1. Germline CDR1 is LNHNV and CDR2 is YYDKDF (reference sequence). V shed 3 bases and J 1 base; nucleotides not matched to a gene: 7. This CDR3 contains 18 residues. The CDR3 spells CATSRPQGQGASGNTIYF. DNA for the CDR3: TGTGCCACCAGCAGGCCGCAGGGACAGGGGGCATCTGGAAACACCATATATTTT.

This chain uses TRBV6-2 or TRBV6-3 with TRBJ2-2, with D possibly matching TRBD1 (6 bases). Looked up from germline, CDR1 is MNHEY and CDR2 is SVGEGT. CDR3 length: 13 amino acids. Trimming took off 2 bases at V and 9 bases at J, with 10 bases between the two ends. CDR3 nucleotides: TGTGCCAGCAGTTACCCCCAGGGGCGGGAGCTGTTTTTT. This codes for CASSYPQGRELFF.

A single count supports this clone. The rearrangement joins TRBV7-3 to TRBJ1-2; possible D gene TRBD1, 6 bases. Germline V gene data show CDR1 as SGHTA and CDR2 as FQGTGA. V dropped 5 bases and J dropped 6 bases, with 13 bases sitting between them. The CDR3 runs to 13 residues. The CDR3 nucleotides read TGTGCCAGCAGCCTACGCGGGGGGCATGGCTACACCTTC. Protein product: CASSLRGGHGYTF.

The rearrangement uses TRBV18 and TRBJ2-5; 10 bases line up with TRBD2. The CDR3 consists of 16 residues. The ends lost 0 bases at V and 4 bases at J; junction bases unmatched: 5. Germline V gene data show CDR1 as KGHSH and CDR2 as LQKENI. The CDR3 loop is CASSPPTSGWGETQYF. In nucleotides, the CDR3 is TGTGCCAGCTCACCACCGACTAGCGGGTGGGGAGAGACCCAGTACTTC.

The J gene is TRBJ2-5, the V gene TRBV14; TRBD2 matches at 7 bases. J was trimmed by 6 bases and V by 1 base; bases with no gene match: 8. The germline gives CDR1 SGHDN, CDR2 FVKESK. The length of the CDR3 is 15 residues. The CDR3 nucleotides read TGTGCCAGCAGCCAAGGGGGGGGGTCTAGGAAGACCCAGTACTTC. Its translation is CASSQGGGSRKTQYF.

This chain joins TRBV6-2 or TRBV6-3 and TRBJ2-7; 9 bases map to TRBD1. V shed 1 base and J 2 bases; nucleotides not matched to a gene: 3. Germline V gene lookup returns CDR1 MNHEY and CDR2 SVGEGT. There are 15 residues in the CDR3. CDR3 sequence reads: CASSYFRDRAYEQYF. In DNA form, the CDR3 reads TGTGCCAGCAGTTACTTCCGGGACAGGGCCTACGAGCAGTACTTC.

The V and J genes are TRBV5-4 and TRBJ2-1; the match to TRBD1 covers 7 bases. Germline V gene lookup returns CDR1 SGHNT and CDR2 YYREEE (reference sequence). V trimming: 2 bases; J trimming: 4 bases; junction bases outside the gene matches: 3. The length of the CDR3 is 14 residues. CDR3 bases: TGTGCCAGCAGCTTAGGACAGGAGTACAATGAGCAGTTCTTC. Amino acids: CASSLGQEYNEQFF.

This rearrangement joins TRBV19 to TRBJ1-5; a weak D match, TRBD1 (5 bases). The CDR3 covers 17 residues. V lost 0 bases and J 6 bases, leaving 18 bases between the germline ends. Germline V gene lookup returns CDR1 LNHDA and CDR2 SQIVND (reference sequence). CDR3 nucleotide sequence: TGTGCCAGTAGTATAGATTTTGGGACGATCGGGGGTCAGCCCCAGCATTTT. As protein: CASSIDFGTIGGQPQHF.

The V call is TRBV27, the J call TRBJ2-1; 9 nucleotides line up with TRBD1. After removal of 6 bases from V and 7 bases from J, the junction contained 13 bases not matched to a gene. The CDR3 length is 16 residues. The germline CDR1 and CDR2 sequences are MNHEY and SMNVEV (reference sequence). The CDR3 DNA sequence: TGTGCCAGCAGGCCGGCACGGGACAGGGTAGGGAATGAGCAGTTCTTC. Translating it yields CASRPARDRVGNEQFF.

This rearrangement joins TRBV9 to TRBJ1-2; TRBD1 matches 8 bases. The CDR3 runs 14 residues. Germline V CDR1 and CDR2: SGDLS, YYNGEE. Trimming removed 5 bases from V and 3 bases from J; junction bases left unmatched: 6. CDR3 loop: CASRDYRGDYGYTF. The CDR3 DNA sequence: TGTGCCAGCAGAGATTACAGGGGGGACTATGGCTACACCTTC.

J is TRBJ1-2 and V is TRBV18; 7 positions agree with TRBD1. J was trimmed by 3 bases and V by 5 bases; bases with no gene match: 9. The CDR3 consists of 15 residues. Germline V gene lookup returns CDR1 KGHSH and CDR2 LQKENI. This CDR3 reads CASSSAGGQYYGYTF. The CDR3 region has the DNA TGTGCCAGCTCATCAGCGGGGGGACAGTACTATGGCTACACCTTC.

The rearrangement joins TRBV28 to TRBJ1-3, with a tentative D call TRBD1 (5 bases). Germline V gives CDR1 MDHEN, CDR2 SYDVKM. The CDR3 covers 15 residues. The V and J ends lost 1 base and 7 bases respectively, with 14 bases between them. The CDR3 nucleotides read TGTGCCAGCAGTTTATCGGCGGGGGGGAAGAACACCATATATTTT. It yields the protein CASSLSAGGKNTIYF. The full variable domain, in which reference TRBV28 and TRBJ1-3 provide the parts outside the CDR3, is DVKVTQSSRYLVKRTGEKVFLECVQDMDHENMFWYRQDPGLGLRLIYFSYDVKMKEKGDIPEGYSVSREKKERFSLILESASTNQTSMYLCASSLSAGGKNTIYFGEGSWLTVV.

In DNA form, the CDR3 reads TGTGCCACCAGTGAGGGACAGGTAAGCAATCAGCCCCAGCATTTT. Translated: CATSEGQVSNQPQHF. This chain uses TRBV24-1 with TRBJ1-5, with 8 bases fitting TRBD1. In germline, CDR1 is KGHDR, CDR2 SFDVKD. V shed 4 bases, J shed 1 base, and the junction held 2 bases outside the gene matches. This CDR3 spans 15 amino acids.

The chain combines TRBV7-7 with TRBJ2-3; no clear D gene. CDR3 length equals 10 residues. Germline CDR1 is SSHAT and CDR2 is FNYEAQ (reference sequence). CDR3 nucleotide sequence: TGTGCTAGAACCGCAGATACGCAGTATTTT. Translated: CARTADTQYF.

The genes are TRBV7-8 and TRBJ1-1, with D perhaps TRBD1 (5 bases). Germline V gives CDR1 SGHVS, CDR2 FQNEAQ. V lost 2 bases, J lost 5 bases, and 12 bases lay in between. The CDR3 has 14 residues. DNA of the CDR3: TGTGCCAGCAGCTTACAGGGAGGGCAGACTGAAGCTTTCTTT. Its protein product is CASSLQGGQTEAFF.